The 20 T cell receptor beta chains given below trace back to one sample, sequenced in a study of T cells after yellow fever vaccination. Each CDR3 protein is one row after TCRdb ran MiXCR on the 5' RACE reads. Here the sample spans 300,000 to 400,000 distinct CDR3 sequences, around 10% being singletons. Material: CD4+ T cells sorted from PBMCs, obtained 45 days after the yellow fever booster vaccination. These receptors were taken from a man aged 18-30 years who received the YFV17D yellow fever vaccine.

This clonotype occurred a few times. For the CDR3, the DNA is TGTGCCAGCACCGTCGGGACTGGCACAGATACGCAGTATTTT. Translated: CASTVGTGTDTQYF. The rearrangement uses TRBV2 and TRBJ2-3; D is perhaps TRBD2 (6 bases). Germline values: CDR1 SNHLY, CDR2 FYNNEI. Deletions cut 7 bases from V and 1 base from J, with 12 bases between. The CDR3 has 14 amino acids.

In the case of this clonotype: This may be a read error: a much more frequent sequence differs by one nucleotide. The gene calls are TRBV18 and TRBJ2-7, with D tentatively TRBD1 or TRBD2 (5 bases each). Germline CDR1 and CDR2: KGHSH and LQKENI. V was pared by 3 bases and J by 6 bases, with 15 bases between. The CDR3 runs to 14 residues. CDR3 sequence: CASSPSGTLIEQYF. For the CDR3, the DNA is TGTGCCAGCTCACCCTCCGGGACCCTCATCGAGCAGTACTTC.

This clonotype was picked up many times. The chain recombines TRBV19 with TRBJ2-7, with 7 bases matching TRBD1. Germline V gives CDR1 LNHDA, CDR2 SQIVND (reference sequence). This CDR3 has 14 residues. V was pared by 5 bases and J by 2 bases, with 6 bases of the junction left unmatched. The CDR3 sequence is CASSERQGPYEQYF. In DNA form, the CDR3 reads TGTGCCAGTAGTGAACGACAGGGCCCCTACGAGCAGTACTTC.

This sequence joins TRBV7-7 and TRBJ2-5; 13 positions agree with TRBD2. Germline-derived CDR1 and CDR2 are SSHAT and FNYEAQ (reference sequence). The J segment lost 3 bases and the V segment lost 7 bases, leaving 5 bases of the junction unmatched. CDR3 length: 15 amino acids. The CDR3: CASTSGTSGEETQYF. CDR3 DNA: TGTGCCAGCACCTCCGGGACTAGCGGGGAAGAGACCCAGTACTTC.

The chain recombines TRBV20-1 with TRBJ2-5, with D tentatively TRBD2 (6 bases). Trimming pared 3 bases from V and 2 bases from J, leaving 25 bases between. The CDR3 has 18 amino acids. From germline, CDR1 is DFQATT and CDR2 SNEGSKA (reference sequence). The CDR3 spells CSASNGAGTSPVQETQYF. The CDR3 region has the DNA TGCAGTGCTAGTAACGGCGCTGGGACTTCCCCCGTGCAAGAGACCCAGTACTTC.

This clonotype has a handful of counts. The chain combines TRBV11-2 with TRBJ2-2; TRBD1 aligns across 8 bases. The germline CDR1 and CDR2 sequences are SGHAT and FQNNGV. This CDR3 is built from 15 residues. V shed 3 bases and J 4 bases; nucleotides not matched to a gene: 4. CDR3 coding DNA: TGTGCCAGCAGCTTCAGGGGGCAGGCCACCGGGGAGCTGTTTTTT. Translation: CASSFRGQATGELFF.

This clonotype appeared many times. This chain links TRBV20-1 with TRBJ1-2; D is ambiguous. Looked up from germline, CDR1 is DFQATT and CDR2 is SNEGSKA (reference sequence). The CDR3 length is 11 residues. Trimming removed 3 bases at V and 5 bases at J, with 7 bases between. The CDR3 is CSASLDYGYTF. The CDR3 coding sequence is TGCAGTGCTAGCTTGGATTATGGCTACACCTTC.

There are a few counts of this clonotype. This chain connects TRBV4-1 to TRBJ2-1, with no clear D. V was pared by 4 bases and J by 7 bases, with 17 bases between. Germline lookup yields CDR1 MGHRA and CDR2 YSYEKL. This CDR3 has 15 residues. The CDR3 nucleotides read TGCGCCAGCAGCCTGACCGGGTATGCTGGGAATGAGCAGTTCTTC. Protein product: CASSLTGYAGNEQFF.

The chain combines TRBV5-8 with TRBJ1-4, with TRBD1 as a possible D gene (5 bases). This CDR3 contains 16 residues. Germline V CDR1 and CDR2: SGHTS, YDEGEE. The V gene lost 3 bases and the J gene lost 7 bases, with 19 bases spanning the gap. CDR3 sequence: CASSSGYVQGGEKLFF. Written as DNA, the CDR3 is TGTGCCAGCAGCTCGGGATATGTCCAGGGAGGTGAAAAACTGTTTTTT.

There are many counts of this clonotype. The V gene is TRBV9, the J gene TRBJ1-2, with D uncertain. V was pared by 5 bases and J by 5 bases, with 13 bases between. This CDR3 spans 13 amino acids. Germline CDR1 reads SGDLS; CDR2 reads YYNGEE. The CDR3 region is CASRKNDGYGYTF. The DNA for the CDR3 is TGTGCCAGCAGGAAGAACGACGGGTATGGCTACACCTTC.

This clonotype was seen ten or more times. The genes are TRBV5-1 and TRBJ1-1; no definite D call. CDR1 and CDR2 (germline): SGHRS, YFSETQ. The CDR3 covers 15 residues. V was clipped by 4 bases and J by 1 base, with 14 bases between them. CDR3 residues: CASSAWSTPNTEAFF. As DNA, the CDR3 is TGCGCCAGCAGCGCATGGTCCACACCGAACACTGAAGCTTTCTTT.

V gene TRBV5-1 combines with J gene TRBJ2-7; D gene uncertain. The CDR3 has 15 amino acids. The germline V and J ends were trimmed by 0 bases and 0 bases, with 10 bases remaining between them. Germline CDR1 and CDR2: SGHRS and YFSETQ. The CDR3, as DNA: TGCGCCAGCAGCTTGGTCCAGCCTGGCTCCTACGAGCAGTACTTC. It translates to CASSLVQPGSYEQYF.

This clonotype was counted a few times. The chain joins TRBV18 to TRBJ2-1, with unresolved D. The germline CDR1 and CDR2 sequences are KGHSH and LQKENI. This CDR3 is 16 amino acids long. V lost 3 bases to trimming and J lost 6 bases, with 18 bases between them. The CDR3 DNA reads TGTGCCAGCTCACCCGCGTCAGGTCTAGTTGGCAATGAGCAGTTCTTC. Amino acid sequence: CASSPASGLVGNEQFF. Using reference TRBV18 and TRBJ2-1 for the parts outside the CDR3, the full variable domain is NAGVMQNPRHLVRRRGQEARLRCSPMKGHSHVYWYRQLPEEGLKFMVYLQKENIIDESGMPKERFSAEFPKEGPSILRIQQVVRGDSAAYFCASSPASGLVGNEQFFGPGTRLTVL.

This clonotype occurred a few times. The V call is TRBV7-2, the J call TRBJ2-3, with D possibly being TRBD1 (6 bases). The CDR3 is made up of 14 amino acids. The ends were cut back, 5 bases at V and 9 bases at J, with 18 bases in the middle. Germline V lookup: CDR1 SGHTA, CDR2 FQGNSA. The CDR3 sequence: CASSRTAASGTQYF. CDR3 DNA sequence: TGTGCCAGCAGCCGGACAGCGGCGTCCGGCACGCAGTATTTT.

This clonotype was seen a few times. V and J are TRBV2 and TRBJ2-5, with no clear D. Deletions cut 6 bases from V and 1 base from J, with 15 bases between. The germline V gene encodes CDR1 SNHLY and CDR2 FYNNEI. The CDR3 consists of 15 residues. The CDR3 is CASSALRGSQETQYF. CDR3 in DNA: TGTGCCAGCAGCGCTCTCCGAGGATCCCAAGAGACCCAGTACTTC.

This chain uses TRBV6-6 with TRBJ1-5; TRBD1 agrees at 7 bases. This CDR3 is built from 15 residues. CDR1 and CDR2 (germline): MNHNY, SVGAGI (reference sequence). The junction had 9 bases not matched to a gene; V was cut back by 5 bases and J by 5 bases. In nucleotides, the CDR3 is TGTGCCAGCAGTCCTCATGACAGGGCAGATCAGCCCCAGCATTTT. This sequence encodes CASSPHDRADQPQHF.

This chain joins TRBV29-1 and TRBJ2-3, with D perhaps being TRBD1 or TRBD2 (5 bases each). Trimming removed 7 bases from V and 6 bases from J, with 11 bases in between. The CDR3 runs to 11 residues. The germline CDR1 and CDR2 sequences are SQVTM and ANQGSEA. The CDR3 loop is CSAPWGDTQYF. The CDR3 DNA follows: TGCAGCGCACCTTGGGGGGATACGCAGTATTTT.

This clonotype came up a few times. The V call is TRBV10-3, the J call TRBJ2-2; 8 positions match TRBD1. The germline V gene encodes CDR1 ENHRY and CDR2 SYGVKD. Trimming took 7 bases from V and 2 from J; bases not matched to a gene: 6. This CDR3 has 15 amino acids. The CDR3 protein is CAITGQADNTGELFF. The CDR3 DNA reads TGTGCCATCACGGGACAGGCGGATAACACCGGGGAGCTGTTTTTT.

This chain joins TRBV4-1 and TRBJ2-3, with 7 positions matching TRBD2. Germline CDR1 MGHRA, CDR2 YSYEKL. This CDR3 contains 15 residues. V dropped 4 bases and J dropped 4; count of bases not matched to a gene: 8. The CDR3 coding sequence is TGCGCCAGCAGCCCGGACGGACGGGGGGCAGATACGCAGTATTTT. This codes for CASSPDGRGADTQYF.

In its sample, this clonotype was seen many times. This rearrangement joins TRBV4-3 to TRBJ1-6; D is uncertain. Trimming cost V 0 bases and J 8 bases, with 8 bases left between them. CDR1 and CDR2 (germline): LGHNA, YSLEER. The CDR3 length is 14 residues. CDR3 sequence: CASSQDLTDSPLHF. CDR3 nucleotide sequence: TGCGCCAGCAGCCAAGATCTTACAGATTCACCCCTCCACTTT.